This T cell receptor beta chain was captured by sequencing in a study of OX40 agonist ivuxolimab in advanced cancers. The overall study: Under the entry rules, prior anti-PD-1, anti-PD-L1 or anti-CTLA-4 therapy was allowed, and around 36% had some. Notes on the study in general: Clonal expansion from baseline to week 6 occurred in both CD4+ and CD8+ T cells.

On this clone itself: Its cognate antigen is unknown.

CDR1 is LNHDA and CDR2 is SQIVND in the germline V gene (reference sequence). The CDR3 is 15 residues long. With 3 bases clipped from V and 4 bases from J, the junction kept 5 bases outside the gene matches. This table comes from immunoSEQ multiplex PCR, and its TCRdb copy is limited to in-frame clones, with some not included. Of some 50,000 clones listed, roughly 80% are singletons. The sequence was collected from an adult with an advanced solid tumor such as melanoma, head and neck, liver or kidney cancer. The V call is TRBV19, the J call TRBJ2-1; 8 nucleotides line up with TRBD1. Source: CD4+ or CD8+ T cells sorted from blood, taken in a trial of the OX40 agonist ivuxolimab. The CDR3, as DNA: TGTGCCAGTAGTATTGACAGGGGCGCATACAATGAGCAGTTCTTC. This translates into CASSIDRGAYNEQFF. The full variable domain, rest sourced from reference TRBV19 and TRBJ2-1, is DGGITQSPKYLFRKEGQNVTLSCEQNLNHDAMYWYRQDPGQGLRLIYYSQIVNDFQKGDIAEGYSVSREKKESFPLTVTSAQKNPTAFYLCASSIDRGAYNEQFFGPGTRLTVL.